A single T cell receptor (beta chain) is shown here with its context. Its antigen is as yet unknown. The source of the sample is a study of identical twins. TCRdb re-called the 5' RACE reads with MiXCR, one entry per CDR3 protein. This sample has around 1.7 million distinct CDR3 sequences, with 32% found just once. Study results and limitations: The study reached conclusions through statistical analysis that was cross-sectional, not following the same donors. In cord blood, abundant beta clonotypes had fewer insertions; memory showed no trend.

Each donor was a healthy Caucasian. CDR1 and CDR2 from the germline V gene are SGHRS and YFSETQ. With 1 base removed from V and 5 bases from J, the gap between germline ends came to 12 bases. The CDR3 totals 14 residues. The sample comprised cord blood. The chain links TRBV5-1 to TRBJ1-1; no firm D call. The receptor comes from a newborn girl in good health. The DNA of the CDR3 is TGCGCCAGCAGCTTGTCCGGGTTGAGAACTGAAGCTTTCTTT. This translates into CASSLSGLRTEAFF.